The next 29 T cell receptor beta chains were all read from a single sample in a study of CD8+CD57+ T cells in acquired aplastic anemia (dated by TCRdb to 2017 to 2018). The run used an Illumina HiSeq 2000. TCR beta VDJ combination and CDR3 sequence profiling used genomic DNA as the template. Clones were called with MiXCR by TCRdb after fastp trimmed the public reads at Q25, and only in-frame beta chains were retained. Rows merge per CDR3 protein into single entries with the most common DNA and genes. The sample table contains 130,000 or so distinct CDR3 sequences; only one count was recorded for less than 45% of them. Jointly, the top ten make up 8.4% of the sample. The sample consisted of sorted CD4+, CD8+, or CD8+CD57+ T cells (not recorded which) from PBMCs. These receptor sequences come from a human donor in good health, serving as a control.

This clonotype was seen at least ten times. The CDR3 is CASSPGAASGANVLTF. The CDR3 DNA reads TGCGCCAGCAGCCCCGGGGCGGCCTCTGGGGCCAACGTCCTGACTTTC. The rearrangement joins TRBV4-1 to TRBJ2-6; D is tentatively TRBD1 or TRBD2 (5 bases each). CDR3 length equals 16 residues. Trimming took off 4 bases at V and 0 bases at J, with 10 bases between the two ends. Germline CDR1 MGHRA, CDR2 YSYEKL.

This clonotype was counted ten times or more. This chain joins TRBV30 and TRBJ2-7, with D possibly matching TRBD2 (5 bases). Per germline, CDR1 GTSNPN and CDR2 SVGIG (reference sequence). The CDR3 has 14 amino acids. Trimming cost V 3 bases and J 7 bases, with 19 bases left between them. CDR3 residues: CAWRPYRLSGEQYF. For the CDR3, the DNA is TGTGCCTGGAGGCCCTATAGGCTATCGGGGGAGCAGTACTTC.

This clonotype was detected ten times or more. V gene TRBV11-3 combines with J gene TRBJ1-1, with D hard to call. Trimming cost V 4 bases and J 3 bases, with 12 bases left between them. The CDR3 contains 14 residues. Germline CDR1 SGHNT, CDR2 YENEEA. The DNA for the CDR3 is TGTGCCAGCAGCTCAGCAGGATTTTACACTGAAGCTTTCTTT. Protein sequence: CASSSAGFYTEAFF.

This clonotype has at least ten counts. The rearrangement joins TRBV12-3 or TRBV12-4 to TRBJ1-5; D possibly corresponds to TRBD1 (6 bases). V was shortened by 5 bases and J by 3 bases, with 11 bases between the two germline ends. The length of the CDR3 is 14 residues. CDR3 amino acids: CASSAQGNNQPQHF. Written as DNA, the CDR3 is TGTGCCAGCAGTGCGCAGGGGAACAATCAGCCCCAGCATTTT.

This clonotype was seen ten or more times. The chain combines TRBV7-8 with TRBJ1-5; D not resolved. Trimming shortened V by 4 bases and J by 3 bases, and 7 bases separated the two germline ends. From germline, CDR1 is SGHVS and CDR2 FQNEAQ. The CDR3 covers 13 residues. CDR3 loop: CASSSDLNQPQHF. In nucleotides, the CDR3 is TGTGCCAGCAGCTCGGACCTCAATCAGCCCCAGCATTTT.

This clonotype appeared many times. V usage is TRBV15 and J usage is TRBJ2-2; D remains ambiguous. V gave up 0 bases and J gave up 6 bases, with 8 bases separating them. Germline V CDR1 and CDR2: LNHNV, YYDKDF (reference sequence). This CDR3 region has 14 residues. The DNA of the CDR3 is TGTGCCACCAGCAGAGAGCCCTCCTCCGGGGAGCTGTTTTTT. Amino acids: CATSREPSSGELFF.

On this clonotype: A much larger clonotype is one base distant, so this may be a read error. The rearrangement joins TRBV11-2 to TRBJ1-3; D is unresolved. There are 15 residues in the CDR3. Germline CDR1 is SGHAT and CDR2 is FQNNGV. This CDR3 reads CASSLSGSSGNAIYF. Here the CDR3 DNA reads TGTGCCAGCAGCTTGTCGGGGAGCTCTGGAAACGCCATATATTTT.

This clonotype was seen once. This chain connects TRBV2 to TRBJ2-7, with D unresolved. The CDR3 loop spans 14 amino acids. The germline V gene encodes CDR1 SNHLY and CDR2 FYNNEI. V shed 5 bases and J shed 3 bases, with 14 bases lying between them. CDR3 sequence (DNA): TGTGCCAGCAGTTTCCTGACACTTAACTACGAGCAGTACTTC. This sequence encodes CASSFLTLNYEQYF.

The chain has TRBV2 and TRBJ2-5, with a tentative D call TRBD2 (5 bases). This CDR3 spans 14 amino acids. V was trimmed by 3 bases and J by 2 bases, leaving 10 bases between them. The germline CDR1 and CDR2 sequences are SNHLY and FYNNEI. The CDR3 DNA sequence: TGTGCCAGCAGTGACGGCCTAGCACAAGAGACCCAGTACTTC. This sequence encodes CASSDGLAQETQYF.

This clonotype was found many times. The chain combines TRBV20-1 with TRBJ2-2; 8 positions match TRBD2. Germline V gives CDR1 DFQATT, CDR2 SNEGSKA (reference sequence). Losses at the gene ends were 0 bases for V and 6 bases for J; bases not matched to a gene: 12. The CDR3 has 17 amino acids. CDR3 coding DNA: TGCAGTGCTAGAGATCCTCGAGCGGGGGTGGTTTCCGGGGAGCTGTTTTTT. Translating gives CSARDPRAGVVSGELFF.

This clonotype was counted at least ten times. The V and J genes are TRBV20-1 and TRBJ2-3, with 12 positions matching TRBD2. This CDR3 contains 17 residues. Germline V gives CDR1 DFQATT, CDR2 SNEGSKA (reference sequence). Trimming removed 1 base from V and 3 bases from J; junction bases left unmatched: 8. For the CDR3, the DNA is TGCAGTGCTAGAGCGAGGGCCACTAGCGGGAGGACAGATACGCAGTATTTT. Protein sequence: CSARARATSGRTDTQYF.

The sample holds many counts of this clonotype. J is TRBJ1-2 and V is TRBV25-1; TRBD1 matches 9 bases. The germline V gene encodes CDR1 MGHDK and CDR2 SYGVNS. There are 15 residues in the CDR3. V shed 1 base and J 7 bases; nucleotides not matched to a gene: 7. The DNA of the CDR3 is TGTGCCAGCAGTGAATGGGGACAGGGATTGGGTGGCTACACCTTC. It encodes CASSEWGQGLGGYTF.

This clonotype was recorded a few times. CDR3: CASSYGRGARQGETQYF. CDR3 nucleotide sequence: TGTGCCAGCAGTTACGGGCGGGGGGCGCGCCAGGGGGAGACCCAGTACTTC. The chain has TRBV6-5 and TRBJ2-5; 8 positions match TRBD2. The junction had 13 bases not matched to a gene; V was cut back by 2 bases and J by 5 bases. Germline values: CDR1 MNHEY, CDR2 SVGAGI. The CDR3 is 17 amino acids.

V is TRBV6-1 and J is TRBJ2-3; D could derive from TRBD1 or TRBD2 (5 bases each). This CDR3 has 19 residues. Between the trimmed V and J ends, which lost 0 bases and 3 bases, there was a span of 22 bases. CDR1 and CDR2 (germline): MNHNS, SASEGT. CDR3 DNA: TGTGCCAGCAGTGAAGCCCCCAGAGGGGCGAGAGTTCGTACAGATACGCAGTATTTT. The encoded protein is CASSEAPRGARVRTDTQYF.

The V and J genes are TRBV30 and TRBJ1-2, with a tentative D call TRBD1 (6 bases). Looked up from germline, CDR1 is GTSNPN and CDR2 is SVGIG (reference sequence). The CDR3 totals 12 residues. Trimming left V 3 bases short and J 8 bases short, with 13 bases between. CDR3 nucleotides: TGTGCCTGGAGGGACAGCAAAGGGGGCTACACCTTC. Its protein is CAWRDSKGGYTF. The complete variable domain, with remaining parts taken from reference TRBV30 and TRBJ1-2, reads SQTIHQWPATLVQPVGSPLSLECTVEGTSNPNLYWYRQAAGRGLQLLFYSVGIGQISSEVPQNLSASRPQDRQFILSSKKLLLSDSGFYLCAWRDSKGGYTFGSGTRLTVV.

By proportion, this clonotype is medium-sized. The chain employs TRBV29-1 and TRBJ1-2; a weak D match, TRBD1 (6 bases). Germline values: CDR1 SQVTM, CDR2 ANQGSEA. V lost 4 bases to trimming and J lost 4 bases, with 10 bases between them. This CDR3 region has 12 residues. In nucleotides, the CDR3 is TGCAGCGTTGCACCGACAGGCTATGGCTACACCTTC. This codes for CSVAPTGYGYTF.

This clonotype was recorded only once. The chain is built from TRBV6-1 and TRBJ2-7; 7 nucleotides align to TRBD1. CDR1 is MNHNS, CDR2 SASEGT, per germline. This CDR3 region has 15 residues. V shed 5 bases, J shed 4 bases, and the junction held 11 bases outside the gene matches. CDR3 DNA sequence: TGTGCCAGCAGTAAGGGGACAGCAGGGATATACGAGCAGTACTTC. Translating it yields CASSKGTAGIYEQYF.

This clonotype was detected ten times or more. CDR3 DNA sequence: TGTGCCAGCAGTTTATCTAGGGACAGCTATGGCTACACCTTC. Protein: CASSLSRDSYGYTF. The chain combines TRBV27 with TRBJ1-2; 7 bases align to TRBD1. Trimming at V came to 0 bases and at J to 4 bases, leaving 2 bases not matched to a gene. CDR3 length equals 14 residues. In germline, CDR1 is MNHEY, CDR2 SMNVEV (reference sequence).

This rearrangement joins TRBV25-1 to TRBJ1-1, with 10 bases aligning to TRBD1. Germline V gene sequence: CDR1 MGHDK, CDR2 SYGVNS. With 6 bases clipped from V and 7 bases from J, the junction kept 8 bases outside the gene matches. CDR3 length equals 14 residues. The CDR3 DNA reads TGTGCCAGCAGCACCCGACAGGGGGCAGGTGAAGCTTTCTTT. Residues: CASSTRQGAGEAFF.

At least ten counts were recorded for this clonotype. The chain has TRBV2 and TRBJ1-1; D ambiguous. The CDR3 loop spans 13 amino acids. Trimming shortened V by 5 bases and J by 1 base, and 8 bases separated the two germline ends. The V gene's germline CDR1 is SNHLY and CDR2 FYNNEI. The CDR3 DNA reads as TGTGCCAGCAGTCACCGGGGGAACACTGAAGCTTTCTTT. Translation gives CASSHRGNTEAFF.

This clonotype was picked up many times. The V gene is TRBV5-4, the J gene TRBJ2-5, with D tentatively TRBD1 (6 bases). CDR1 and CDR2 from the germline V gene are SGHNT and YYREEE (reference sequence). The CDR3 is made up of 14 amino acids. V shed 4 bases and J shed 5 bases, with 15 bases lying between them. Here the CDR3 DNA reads TGTGCCAGCAGCCCTACAGGGCGCGGGGAGACCCAGTACTTC. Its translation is CASSPTGRGETQYF.

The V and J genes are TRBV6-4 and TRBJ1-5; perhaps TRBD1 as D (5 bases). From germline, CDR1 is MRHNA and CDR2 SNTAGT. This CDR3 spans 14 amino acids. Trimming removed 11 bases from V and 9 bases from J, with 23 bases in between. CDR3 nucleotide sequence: TGTGCCGCGGGGCAAGGGGAGGTAATCGGGCCCCAGCATTTT. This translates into CAAGQGEVIGPQHF.

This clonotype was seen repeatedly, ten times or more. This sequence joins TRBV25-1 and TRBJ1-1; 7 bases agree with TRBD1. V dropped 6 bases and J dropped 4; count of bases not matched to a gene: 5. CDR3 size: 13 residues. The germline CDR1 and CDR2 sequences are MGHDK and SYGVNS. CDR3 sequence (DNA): TGTGCCAGCAGGGCAGGGGGAGGCACTGAAGCTTTCTTT. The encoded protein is CASRAGGGTEAFF. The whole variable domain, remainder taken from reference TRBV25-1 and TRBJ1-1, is EADIYQTPRYLVIGTGKKITLECSQTMGHDKMYWYQQDPGMELHLIHYSYGVNSTEKGDLSSESTVSRIRTEHFPLTLESARPSHTSQYLCASRAGGGTEAFFGQGTRLTVV.

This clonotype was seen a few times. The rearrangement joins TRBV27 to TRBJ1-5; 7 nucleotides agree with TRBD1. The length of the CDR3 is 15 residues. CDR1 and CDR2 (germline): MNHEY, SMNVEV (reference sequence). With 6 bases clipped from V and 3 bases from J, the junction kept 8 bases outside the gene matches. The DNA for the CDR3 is TGTGCCAGCAGCCCCCGACAGGGTTTCAATCAGCCCCAGCATTTT. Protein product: CASSPRQGFNQPQHF.

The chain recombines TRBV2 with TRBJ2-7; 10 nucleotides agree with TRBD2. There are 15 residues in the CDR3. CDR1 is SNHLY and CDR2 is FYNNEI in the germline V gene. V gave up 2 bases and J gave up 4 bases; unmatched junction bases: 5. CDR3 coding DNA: TGTGCCAGCAGTGAACCGGCTAGCGGGAGTTACGAGCAGTACTTC. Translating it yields CASSEPASGSYEQYF.

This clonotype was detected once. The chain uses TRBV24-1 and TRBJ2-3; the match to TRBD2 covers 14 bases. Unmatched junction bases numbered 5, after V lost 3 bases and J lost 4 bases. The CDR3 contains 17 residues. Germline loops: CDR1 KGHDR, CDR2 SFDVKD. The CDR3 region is CATSDPGTSGSADTQYF. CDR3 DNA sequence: TGTGCCACCAGTGATCCCGGGACTAGCGGGAGCGCAGATACGCAGTATTTT.

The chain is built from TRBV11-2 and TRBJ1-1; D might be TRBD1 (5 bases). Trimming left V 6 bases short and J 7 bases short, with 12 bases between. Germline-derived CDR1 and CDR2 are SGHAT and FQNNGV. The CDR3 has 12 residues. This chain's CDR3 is CASSYDSVEAFF. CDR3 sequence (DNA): TGTGCCAGCAGTTATGACAGCGTTGAAGCTTTCTTT.

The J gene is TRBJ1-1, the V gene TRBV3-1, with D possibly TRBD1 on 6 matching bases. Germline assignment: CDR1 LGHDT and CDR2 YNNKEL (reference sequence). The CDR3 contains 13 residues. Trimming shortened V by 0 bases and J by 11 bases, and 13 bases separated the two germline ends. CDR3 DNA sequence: TGTGCCAGCAGCCAAGATAAGACAGGCCGGGCTTTCTTT. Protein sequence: CASSQDKTGRAFF.

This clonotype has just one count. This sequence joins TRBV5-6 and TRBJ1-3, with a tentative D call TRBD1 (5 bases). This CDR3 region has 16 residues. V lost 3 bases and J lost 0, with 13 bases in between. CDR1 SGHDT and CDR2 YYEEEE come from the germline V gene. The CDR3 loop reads CASSWGLGSSGNTIYF. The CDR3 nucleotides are TGTGCCAGCAGCTGGGGGTTGGGGTCCTCTGGAAACACCATATATTTT.